The 25 T cell receptor beta chains below were found in one sample sequenced in a study of shared clonotypes between healthy human individuals. Assay used: immunoSEQ multiplex PCR; TCRdb lists only in-frame clones, some missing. Of fewer than 2.5 million clones listed, 80% to 95% were seen once; the top ten hold about 0.39%. The specimen was naive CD4+ T cells from PBMCs. Subset noted: CD45RA+ positively selected. The receptor source for this set is a man aged 18 to 35 in good health. Some clones in this sample may be carry-over from other donors' samples.

The rearrangement links TRBV5-1 to TRBJ2-7; maybe TRBD2 (6 bases). The germline CDR1 and CDR2 sequences are SGHRS and YFSETQ. V lost 4 bases and J 4 bases, leaving 12 bases between the germline ends. The CDR3 totals 13 residues. The CDR3 nucleotides read TGCGCCAGCAGCACGGGAGTACTGTACGAGCAGTACTTC. Its protein is CASSTGVLYEQYF. The complete variable domain, with remaining parts taken from reference TRBV5-1 and TRBJ2-7, reads KAGVTQTPRYLIKTRGQQVTLSCSPISGHRSVSWYQQTPGQGLQFLFEYFSETQRNKGNFPGRFSGRQFSNSRSEMNVSTLELGDSALYLCASSTGVLYEQYFGPGTRLTVT.

This chain connects TRBV27 to TRBJ2-3; 7 positions match TRBD1. The J segment lost 4 bases and the V segment lost 4 bases, leaving 14 bases of the junction unmatched. CDR3 size: 17 residues. Germline CDR1 MNHEY, CDR2 SMNVEV (reference sequence). CDR3 sequence: CASSSPQGFLGADTQYF. DNA for the CDR3: TGTGCCAGCAGTTCGCCACAGGGGTTCTTAGGTGCAGATACGCAGTATTTT.

This rearrangement joins TRBV28 to TRBJ1-2; the D gene is possibly TRBD1 (6 bases). Germline V CDR1 and CDR2: MDHEN, SYDVKM. V lost 2 bases to trimming and J lost 4 bases, with 14 bases between them. The CDR3 runs 15 residues. CDR3 DNA sequence: TGTGCCAGCAGTTTAGGAGGCAGGGGCCTCTATGGCTACACCTTC. Translating it yields CASSLGGRGLYGYTF.

The rearrangement uses TRBV7-9 and TRBJ1-2, with 8 bases matching TRBD1. Germline V gene data show CDR1 as SEHNR and CDR2 as FQNEAQ (reference sequence). This CDR3 region has 15 residues. Trimming cost V 3 bases and J 6 bases; bases outside gene matches: 9. The CDR3 DNA follows: TGTGCCAGCAGCTTTTATTCGCAGGGGGCGGATGGCTACACCTTC. Residues: CASSFYSQGADGYTF.

This clone was counted once. This sequence joins TRBV20-1 and TRBJ1-5; no clear D. CDR1 and CDR2 from the germline V gene are DFQATT and SNEGSKA (reference sequence). The CDR3 loop spans 11 amino acids. Trimming cost V 3 bases and J 7 bases, with 7 bases left between them. The CDR3 DNA is TGCAGTGCTAGTCAGGAACAGCCCCAGCATTTT. This translates into CSASQEQPQHF.

This chain joins TRBV4-2 and TRBJ2-7, with a possible D match to TRBD2 (6 bases). The V end lost 1 base, the J end lost 6 bases, and 19 bases lay between the germline ends. The CDR3 length is 16 residues. CDR1 is LGHNA and CDR2 is YNFKEQ in the germline V gene. CDR3 loop: CASSQGPIAGRGEQYF. CDR3 bases: TGTGCCAGCAGCCAAGGACCCATAGCAGGGCGGGGCGAGCAGTACTTC.

CDR3 residues: CASSFQWTGGTGELFF. For the CDR3, the DNA is TGTGCCAGCAGTTTCCAATGGACAGGGGGCACCGGGGAGCTGTTTTTT. The genes are TRBV27 and TRBJ2-2, with 10 bases lining up with TRBD1. Germline V gene lookup returns CDR1 MNHEY and CDR2 SMNVEV (reference sequence). V dropped 3 bases and J dropped 4; count of bases not matched to a gene: 5. The CDR3 consists of 16 residues.

The rearrangement joins TRBV4-1 to TRBJ2-3; D is perhaps TRBD2 (6 bases). CDR3 length: 15 residues. The V end was cut by 8 bases, the J end by 0 bases, with 15 bases between. CDR1 MGHRA and CDR2 YSYEKL come from the germline V gene. The CDR3 sequence is CASRPDSGSTDTQYF. Written as DNA, the CDR3 is TGCGCCAGCCGACCGGATAGCGGAAGCACAGATACGCAGTATTTT.

V is TRBV6-1 and J is TRBJ1-2, with 7 positions matching TRBD1. CDR1 MNHNS and CDR2 SASEGT come from the germline V gene. The length of the CDR3 is 12 residues. After removal of 10 bases from V and 2 bases from J, the junction contained 4 bases not matched to a gene. The CDR3 DNA reads TGTGCCACCACACAGGGGAACTATGGCTACACCTTC. It is translated as CATTQGNYGYTF.

CDR3 DNA sequence: TGCAGCGTTGACAGACAGGGGCGATTCGGTGAGCAGTTCTTC. The encoded protein is CSVDRQGRFGEQFF. The chain couples TRBV29-1 to TRBJ2-1; 8 bases map to TRBD1. The junction had 10 bases not matched to a gene; V was cut back by 3 bases and J by 9 bases. The length of the CDR3 is 14 residues. Germline CDR1 is SQVTM and CDR2 is ANQGSEA.

This rearrangement joins TRBV27 to TRBJ2-5; no firm D call. From germline, CDR1 is MNHEY and CDR2 SMNVEV (reference sequence). Trimming pared 6 bases from V and 3 bases from J, leaving 14 bases between. This CDR3 is 14 amino acids long. Here the CDR3 DNA reads TGTGCCAGCAGGACCGGACGGCTCAAAGAGACCCAGTACTTC. It specifies CASRTGRLKETQYF.

The V gene is TRBV6-5, the J gene TRBJ1-5; D is uncertain. Germline CDR1 MNHEY, CDR2 SVGAGI. V was trimmed by 3 bases and J by 4 bases, leaving 7 bases between them. The CDR3 runs 13 residues. The CDR3 protein is CASSYLENQPQHF. The CDR3 region has the DNA TGTGCCAGCAGTTATTTGGAAAATCAGCCCCAGCATTTT.

The rearrangement links TRBV5-1 to TRBJ1-4; 7 bases align to TRBD1. The J segment lost 8 bases and the V segment lost 1 base, leaving 8 bases of the junction unmatched. This CDR3 spans 15 amino acids. Germline CDR1 SGHRS, CDR2 YFSETQ. Here the CDR3 reads CASSLPSGGEEKLFF. CDR3 in DNA: TGCGCCAGCAGCTTGCCTTCAGGGGGGGAGGAAAAACTGTTTTTT.

This clone was seen only once. The V call is TRBV5-1, the J call TRBJ1-2; 9 bases fit TRBD1. Germline trimming cut 0 bases from V and 4 bases from J; bases unmatched to any gene: 13. The CDR3 is made up of 18 amino acids. From germline, CDR1 is SGHRS and CDR2 YFSETQ. CDR3 coding DNA: TGCGCCAGCAGCTTGGCCGGGACAGGGCCAATGCTGACCTATGGCTACACCTTC. Amino acids: CASSLAGTGPMLTYGYTF.

The chain recombines TRBV28 with TRBJ2-2; 7 bases align to TRBD2. CDR1 and CDR2 from the germline V gene are MDHEN and SYDVKM. The CDR3 contains 16 residues. The CDR3 DNA sequence: TGTGCGTCGTGGGGGTCCGGGAGGCGGGGCACCGGGGAGCTGTTTTTT. Translation: CASWGSGRRGTGELFF. The complete variable domain, with remaining parts taken from reference TRBV28 and TRBJ2-2, reads DVKVTQSSRYLVKRTGEKVFLECVQDMDHENMFWYRQDPGLGLRLIYFSYDVKMKEKGDIPEGYSVSREKKERFSLILESASTNQTSMYLCASWGSGRRGTGELFFGEGSRLTVL.

V usage is TRBV10-3 and J usage is TRBJ2-7, with 7 bases aligning to TRBD2. Trimming at V came to 7 bases and at J to 9 bases, leaving 12 bases not matched to a gene. The CDR3 loop spans 13 amino acids. CDR1 and CDR2 from the germline V gene are ENHRY and SYGVKD. The CDR3 protein is CAINGGGPRLQYF. CDR3 DNA sequence: TGTGCCATCAACGGGGGAGGGCCGAGGTTGCAGTACTTC.

The chain carries TRBV6-4 and TRBJ2-1; 11 bases align to TRBD2. Germline values: CDR1 MRHNA, CDR2 SNTAGT. The CDR3 extends over 14 amino acids. The trim removed 3 bases at V and 5 bases at J, leaving 0 bases unmatched. The CDR3 DNA reads TGTGCCAGCAGTGAGGGACTAGCGGACAATGAGCAGTTCTTC. It codes for CASSEGLADNEQFF.

The genes are TRBV11-2 and TRBJ1-3; D uncertain. The CDR3 consists of 16 residues. The germline gives CDR1 SGHAT, CDR2 FQNNGV. Trimming left V 5 bases short and J 0 bases short, with 14 bases between. DNA for the CDR3: TGTGCCAGCAGCCCCCTACTTAGGAGCTCTGGAAACACCATATATTTT. Protein: CASSPLLRSSGNTIYF.

The V gene is TRBV27, the J gene TRBJ1-1, with 8 positions matching TRBD1. V dropped 8 bases and J dropped 0; count of bases not matched to a gene: 5. The CDR3 contains 14 residues. Germline CDR1 MNHEY, CDR2 SMNVEV (reference sequence). CDR3 bases: TGTGCCAGCCACCTGGACAGGGTGAACACTGAAGCTTTCTTT. Translating it yields CASHLDRVNTEAFF.

The chain links TRBV14 to TRBJ1-4; TRBD1 agrees at 7 bases. CDR1 is SGHDN and CDR2 is FVKESK in the germline V gene. The CDR3 runs 15 residues. After removal of 2 bases from V and 12 bases from J, the junction contained 12 bases not matched to a gene. This CDR3 is CASSQLKGARTELFF. CDR3 sequence (DNA): TGTGCCAGCAGCCAATTAAAGGGGGCACGAACCGAACTGTTTTTT.

The chain couples TRBV11-1 to TRBJ1-1; 7 positions match TRBD1. Trimming took 0 bases from V and 1 from J; bases not matched to a gene: 2. The CDR3 spans 15 residues. Germline V gives CDR1 SGHAT, CDR2 FQDESV (reference sequence). The CDR3 loop is CASSLAPGGNTEAFF. The CDR3 coding sequence is TGTGCCAGCAGCTTAGCCCCAGGGGGGAACACTGAAGCTTTCTTT.

The chain couples TRBV12-5 to TRBJ2-2, with D uncertain. The CDR3 has 16 residues. In germline, CDR1 is LGHNT, CDR2 FRNRAP. Trimming removed 6 bases at V and 1 base at J, with 15 bases between. Here the CDR3 DNA reads TGTGCTAGTGGGGGCTGGCGAGATCAGAACACCGGGGAGCTGTTTTTT. Translated, it gives CASGGWRDQNTGELFF.

This chain uses TRBV14 with TRBJ2-1; 7 bases line up with TRBD2. After removal of 4 bases from V and 0 bases from J, the junction contained 6 bases not matched to a gene. The CDR3 is 16 amino acids. CDR1 is SGHDN and CDR2 is FVKESK in the germline V gene. CDR3 sequence: CASSPSLAVSYNEQFF. The DNA of the CDR3 is TGTGCCAGCAGCCCAAGCCTAGCGGTCTCCTACAATGAGCAGTTCTTC.

V usage is TRBV6-1 and J usage is TRBJ2-7; no definite D call. Deletions cut 6 bases from V and 1 base from J, with 16 bases between. This CDR3 is built from 15 residues. The germline V gene encodes CDR1 MNHNS and CDR2 SASEGT. CDR3 sequence (DNA): TGTGCCAGCAGCGTGGGCATACGTGGGTCCTACGAGCAGTACTTC. Translation: CASSVGIRGSYEQYF.

This chain links TRBV15 with TRBJ2-3; D perhaps matches TRBD1 (6 bases). Per germline, CDR1 LNHNV and CDR2 YYDKDF (reference sequence). V lost 1 base, J lost 7 bases, and 15 bases lay in between. The CDR3 is 15 residues long. As DNA, the CDR3 is TGTGCCACCAGCAGAGCTTTTGCACAGGGACATACGCAGTATTTT. Translation gives CATSRAFAQGHTQYF.